Listed below are T cell receptor beta chains from one sample, sequenced in a study of cytomegalovirus exposure and HLA in healthy donors. Sequencing used immunoSEQ multiplex PCR; TCRdb keeps in-frame clones, though not all of them. The sample lists 210,000 or so clones, around 88% occurring once. Source material: PBMCs. The receptors were gathered from a young woman in good health and CMV-seronegative. The CDR3 runs from the conserved cysteine through the conserved F or W. The D gene is left open where the match is weak. Rows give clone size only sometimes, using once, few, many, or a class for an expanded clone.

v_gene: TRBV6-4
abundance: -
d_gene: TRBD2
j_gene: TRBJ2-2
CDR3nt: TGTGCCAGCAGTACCGGGACTAGCGGCACCGGGGAGCTGTTTTTT
CDR3aa: CASSTGTSGTGELFF

v_gene: TRBV5-6
abundance: once
d_gene: TRBD2
j_gene: TRBJ2-1
CDR3nt: TGTGCCAGCAGCAGCTTGAGGACTAGTAACTTTTATGAGCAGTTCTTC
CDR3aa: CASSSLRTSNFYEQFF

v_gene: TRBV5-6
abundance: -
d_gene: TRBD1
j_gene: TRBJ1-5
CDR3nt: TGTGCCAGCAGCTTCACTCAGGGGGCTAAGGTGGATCAGCCCCAGCATTTT
CDR3aa: CASSFTQGAKVDQPQHF

v_gene: TRBV15
abundance: -
d_gene: -
j_gene: TRBJ2-3
CDR3nt: TGTGCCACCTGGGGCGGCACAGATACGCAGTATTTT
CDR3aa: CATWGGTDTQYF

v_gene: TRBV4-3
abundance: once
d_gene: -
j_gene: TRBJ2-1
CDR3nt: TGCGCCAGCAGCCAAGATGAGGCTAGAGTCGAGGTCTTC
CDR3aa: CASSQDEARVEVF

v_gene: TRBV2
abundance: -
d_gene: -
j_gene: TRBJ2-5
CDR3nt: TGTGCCAGCTTGGCCGGGAGCAAGGAGCAGTACTTC
CDR3aa: CASLAGSKEQYF

v_gene: TRBV4-3
abundance: once
d_gene: -
j_gene: TRBJ1-3
CDR3nt: TGCGCCAGCAGCCAAGATGGGAGCTCTGGAAACACCATATATTTT
CDR3aa: CASSQDGSSGNTIYF

v_gene: TRBV5-1
abundance: -
d_gene: TRBD2
j_gene: TRBJ2-7
CDR3nt: TGCGCCAGCAGCTTGGCAGCGGGAGGGCCCTACGAGCAGTACTTC
CDR3aa: CASSLAAGGPYEQYF

v_gene: TRBV9
abundance: -
d_gene: -
j_gene: TRBJ2-7
CDR3nt: TGTGCCAGCAGCGCCGGGGGTTCCTACGAGCAGTACTTC
CDR3aa: CASSAGGSYEQYF

v_gene: TRBV4-3
abundance: -
d_gene: -
j_gene: TRBJ2-3
CDR3nt: TGCGCCAGCAGCCAAGAGGCTAGTCTCAGTACGCAGTATTTT
CDR3aa: CASSQEASLSTQYF

v_gene: TRBV4-1
abundance: -
d_gene: TRBD2
j_gene: TRBJ2-7
CDR3nt: TGCGCCAGCAGCCAGGGAGGTGGGCGGGGGGCCTACGAGCAGTACTTC
CDR3aa: CASSQGGGRGAYEQYF

v_gene: TRBV18
abundance: -
d_gene: TRBD1
j_gene: TRBJ2-6
CDR3nt: TGTGCCAGCACGGACAGGGTTTCTGGGGCCAACGTCCTGACTTTC
CDR3aa: CASTDRVSGANVLTF

v_gene: TRBV6-1
abundance: -
d_gene: TRBD1
j_gene: TRBJ2-1
CDR3nt: TGTGCCAGCGACCGGGACAGGGGGCTCTACAATGAGCAGTTCTTC
CDR3aa: CASDRDRGLYNEQFF